The clone carrying this T cell receptor beta chain has ten or more counts. V trimming: 1 base; J trimming: 3 bases; junction bases outside the gene matches: 12. CDR1 MGHRA and CDR2 YSYEKL come from the germline V gene. The CDR3 is made up of 19 amino acids. How the authors handled the data: With immunoSEQ giving junction-only sequences and no quality scores, filtering differed. Clones were read by immunoSEQ multiplex PCR, and TCRdb kept only the in-frame ones, dropping some. V, J and clone size reflect that table, while D and trimming were determined from the DNA. The table records roughly 1,100,000 clones, under 80% of them present only once. The sample belongs to a study of shared clonotypes between healthy human individuals.

This sequence joins TRBV4-1 and TRBJ2-3, with TRBD1 matching 11 bases. The sequence was collected from a man between 18 and 29 years old in good health. What was sequenced was memory CD4+ T cells sorted from blood. As for subset: CD45RA-negative fraction. CDR3 residues: CASSQAPNFGQGATDTQYF. DNA of the CDR3: TGCGCCAGCAGCCAAGCACCAAACTTTGGACAGGGGGCAACAGATACGCAGTATTTT.